Listed below are T cell receptor beta chains from one sample, sequenced in a study of blood T cell repertoires in COVID-19. Using immunoSEQ multiplex PCR, the repertoire was profiled, and TCRdb retains in-frame clones only, with some absent. The sample has roughly 150,000 clones; approximately 79% are singletons. The material sequenced was peripheral blood. The receptors originated from a woman aged 80 or over with acute or convalescent COVID-19. Each CDR3 is given with its conserved first and last residue. Clone sizes are given selectively: once, few, many, or a class where the clone is expanded.

J gene: TRBJ2-3
V gene: TRBV5-1
clone size: .
CDR3 protein: CASSLSSGRSTDTQYF

J gene: TRBJ1-6
V gene: TRBV19
clone size: .
CDR3 protein: CASRGAGDSPLHF

J gene: TRBJ1-1
V gene: TRBV6-5
clone size: .
CDR3 protein: CASRGVNTEAFF

J gene: TRBJ2-5
V gene: TRBV20-1
clone size: once
CDR3 protein: CSAREYEAQYF

J gene: TRBJ1-1
V gene: TRBV28
clone size: .
CDR3 protein: CVIGATEAFF

J gene: TRBJ2-3
V gene: TRBV7-2
clone size: .
CDR3 protein: CASSATSGQADTQYF

J gene: TRBJ1-1
V gene: TRBV4-1
clone size: .
CDR3 protein: CASSQDHRSYTEAFF

J gene: TRBJ2-1
V gene: TRBV20-1
clone size: .
CDR3 protein: CSATPKNEQFF

J gene: TRBJ2-5
V gene: TRBV5-1
clone size: .
CDR3 protein: CASSLLPFQETQYF

J gene: TRBJ2-7
V gene: TRBV19
clone size: .
CDR3 protein: CASSMGATGPGAYEQYF

J gene: TRBJ1-4
V gene: TRBV4-2
clone size: .
CDR3 protein: CASSQERVWAGAATNEKLFF

J gene: TRBJ2-7
V gene: TRBV19
clone size: .
CDR3 protein: CASSIEGRDYEQYF

J gene: TRBJ1-6
V gene: TRBV3-1/TRBV3-2
clone size: .
CDR3 protein: CASSQVLDSPLHF